One TCR beta chain is described in this entry. CDR1 and CDR2 from the germline V gene are MNHEY and SVGAGI. CDR3 length: 13 residues. Trimming shortened V by 0 bases and J by 10 bases, and 7 bases separated the two germline ends. The data originate from a study of CD39 and CD103 CD8 tumor-infiltrating T cells. TCRdb's table, derived via immunoSEQ multiplex PCR, lists solely in-frame clones and lacks some. The table shows over 15,000 clones, with about nine tenths occurring only once. Specimen: CD8+ T cells sorted from blood. Described subset: total memory CD8 T cells (CD45RA-CCR7+/-) from blood or uninvolved lymph node. The receptor's source is a human donor with head and neck squamous cell carcinoma. The J gene is TRBJ1-6, the V gene TRBV6-5; D uncertain. CDR3 residues: CASSYSIGSPLHF. CDR3 DNA sequence: TGTGCCAGCAGTTACTCGATTGGGTCACCCCTCCACTTT.